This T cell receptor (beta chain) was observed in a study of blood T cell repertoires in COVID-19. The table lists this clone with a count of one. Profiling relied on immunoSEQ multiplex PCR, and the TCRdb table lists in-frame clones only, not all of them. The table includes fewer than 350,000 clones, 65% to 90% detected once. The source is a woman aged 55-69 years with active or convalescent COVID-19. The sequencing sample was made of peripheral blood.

The DNA of the CDR3 is TGCGCCAGCAGCCAAGCACCGGGACAGGGGGCAAATGGCTACACCTTC. Protein sequence: CASSQAPGQGANGYTF. The V and J genes are TRBV4-1 and TRBJ1-2, with TRBD1 identical over 12 bases. Germline CDR1 and CDR2: MGHRA and YSYEKL. V shed 1 base and J 6 bases; nucleotides not matched to a gene: 6. The CDR3 sequence is 16 residues long.